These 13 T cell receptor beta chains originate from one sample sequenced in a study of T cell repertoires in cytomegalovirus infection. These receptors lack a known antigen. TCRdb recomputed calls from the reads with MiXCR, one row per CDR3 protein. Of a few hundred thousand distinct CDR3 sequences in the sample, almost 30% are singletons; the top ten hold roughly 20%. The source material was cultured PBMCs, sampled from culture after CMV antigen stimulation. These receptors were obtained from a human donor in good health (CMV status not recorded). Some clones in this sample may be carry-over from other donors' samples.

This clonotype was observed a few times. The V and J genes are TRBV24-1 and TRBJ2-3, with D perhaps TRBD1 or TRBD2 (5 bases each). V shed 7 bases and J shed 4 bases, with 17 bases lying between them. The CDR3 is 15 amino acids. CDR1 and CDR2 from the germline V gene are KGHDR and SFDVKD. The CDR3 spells CATSPSGSSPDTQYF. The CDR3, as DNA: TGTGCCACCAGCCCCTCAGGGAGTAGTCCAGATACGCAGTATTTT.

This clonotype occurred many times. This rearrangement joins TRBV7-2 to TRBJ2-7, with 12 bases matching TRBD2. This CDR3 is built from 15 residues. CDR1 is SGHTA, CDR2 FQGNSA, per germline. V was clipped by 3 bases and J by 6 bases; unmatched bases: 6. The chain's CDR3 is CASSLVTSGRTEQYF. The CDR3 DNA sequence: TGTGCCAGCAGCTTGGTTACTAGCGGGAGGACCGAGCAGTACTTC.

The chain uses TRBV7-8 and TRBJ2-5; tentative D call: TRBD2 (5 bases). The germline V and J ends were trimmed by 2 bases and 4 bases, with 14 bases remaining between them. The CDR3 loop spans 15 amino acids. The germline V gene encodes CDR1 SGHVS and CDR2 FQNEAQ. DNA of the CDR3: TGTGCCAGCAGCTTAACTGTCAACCGGGGAGAGACCCAGTACTTC. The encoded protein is CASSLTVNRGETQYF.

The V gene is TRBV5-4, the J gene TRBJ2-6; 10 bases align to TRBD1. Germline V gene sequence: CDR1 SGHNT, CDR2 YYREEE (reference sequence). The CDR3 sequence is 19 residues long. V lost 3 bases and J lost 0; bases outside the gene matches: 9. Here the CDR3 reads CASSSGTGAGSSGANVLTF. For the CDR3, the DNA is TGTGCCAGCAGCTCGGGGACAGGGGCCGGTTCCTCTGGGGCCAACGTCCTGACTTTC.

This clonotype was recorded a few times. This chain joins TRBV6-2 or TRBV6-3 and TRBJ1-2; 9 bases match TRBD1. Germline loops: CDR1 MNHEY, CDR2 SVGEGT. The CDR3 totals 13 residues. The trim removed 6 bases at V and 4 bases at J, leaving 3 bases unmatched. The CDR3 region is CASRQGAAYGYTF. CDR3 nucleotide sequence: TGTGCCAGCAGACAGGGGGCGGCCTATGGCTACACCTTC.

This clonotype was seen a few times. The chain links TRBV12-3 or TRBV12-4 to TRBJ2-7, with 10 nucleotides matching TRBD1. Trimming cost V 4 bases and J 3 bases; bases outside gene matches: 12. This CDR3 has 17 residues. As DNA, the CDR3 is TGTGCCAGCAGTTCAAGTGTGGGGGACAGGGGATTCTACGAGCAGTACTTC. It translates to CASSSSVGDRGFYEQYF.

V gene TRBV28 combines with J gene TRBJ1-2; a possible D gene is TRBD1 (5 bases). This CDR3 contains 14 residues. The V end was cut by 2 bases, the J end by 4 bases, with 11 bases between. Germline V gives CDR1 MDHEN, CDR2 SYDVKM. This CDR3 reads CASSLAGRAYGYTF. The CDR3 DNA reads TGTGCCAGCAGTTTAGCAGGGCGCGCCTATGGCTACACCTTC.

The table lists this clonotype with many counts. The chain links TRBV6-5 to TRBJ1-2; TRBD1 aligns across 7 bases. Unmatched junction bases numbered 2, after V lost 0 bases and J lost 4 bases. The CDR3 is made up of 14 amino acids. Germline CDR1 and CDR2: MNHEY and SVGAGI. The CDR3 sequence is CASSYSPGGYGYTF. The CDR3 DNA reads TGTGCCAGCAGTTACTCGCCAGGGGGCTATGGCTACACCTTC.

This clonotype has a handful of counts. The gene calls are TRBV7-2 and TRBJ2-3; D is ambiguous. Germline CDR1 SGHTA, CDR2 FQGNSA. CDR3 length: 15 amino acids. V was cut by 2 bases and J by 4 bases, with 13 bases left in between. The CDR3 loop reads CASSLIGPRPDTQYF. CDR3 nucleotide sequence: TGTGCCAGCAGCTTAATCGGCCCGCGGCCAGATACGCAGTATTTT.

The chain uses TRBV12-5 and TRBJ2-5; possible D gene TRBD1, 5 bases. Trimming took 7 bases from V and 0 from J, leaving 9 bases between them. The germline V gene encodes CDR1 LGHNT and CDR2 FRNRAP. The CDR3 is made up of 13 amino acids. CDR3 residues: CASATTDQETQYF. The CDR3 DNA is TGTGCTAGTGCCACGACAGACCAAGAGACCCAGTACTTC.

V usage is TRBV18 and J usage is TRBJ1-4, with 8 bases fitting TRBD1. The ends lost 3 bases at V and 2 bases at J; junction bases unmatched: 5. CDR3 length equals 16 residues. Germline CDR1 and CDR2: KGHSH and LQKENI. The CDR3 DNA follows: TGTGCCAGCTCACCTTCAGGGGGCACGACTAATGAAAAACTGTTTTTT. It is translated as CASSPSGGTTNEKLFF. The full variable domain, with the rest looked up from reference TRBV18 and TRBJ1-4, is NAGVMQNPRHLVRRRGQEARLRCSPMKGHSHVYWYRQLPEEGLKFMVYLQKENIIDESGMPKERFSAEFPKEGPSILRIQQVVRGDSAAYFCASSPSGGTTNEKLFFGSGTQLSVL.

CDR3 DNA sequence: TGTGCCAGCAGCTTAGCCAGGGGGAACTGGTACGAGCAGTACTTC. This codes for CASSLARGNWYEQYF. V and J are TRBV7-9 and TRBJ2-7, with 7 bases lining up with TRBD1. Germline V gene sequence: CDR1 SEHNR, CDR2 FQNEAQ (reference sequence). This CDR3 is 15 amino acids long. Losses at the gene ends were 0 bases for V and 4 bases for J; bases not matched to a gene: 6.

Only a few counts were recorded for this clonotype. CDR3 coding DNA: TGTGCCATCAGTGAGGGGAAGACAGGTCCCCGGGAGACCCAGTACTTC. Residues: CAISEGKTGPRETQYF. The genes are TRBV10-3 and TRBJ2-5, with a possible D match to TRBD1 (6 bases). Germline V gives CDR1 ENHRY, CDR2 SYGVKD. The V gene lost 2 bases and the J gene lost 5 bases, with 18 bases spanning the gap. The CDR3 runs to 16 residues.